This entry describes one T cell receptor beta chain. This sample is part of a study of blood T cell repertoires in COVID-19. Libraries were prepared by immunoSEQ multiplex PCR; TCRdb keeps only in-frame clonotypes and omits some of them. The sample consists of 250,000 to 300,000 clones, about 91% of them appearing once. This CDR3 region has 16 residues. V was shortened by 6 bases and J by 8 bases, with 24 bases between the two germline ends. Germline values: CDR1 SGHKS, CDR2 YYEKEE (reference sequence). What was sequenced was peripheral blood. The TCR sequence derives from a middle-aged woman who had recovered from COVID-19. The chain combines TRBV5-5 with TRBJ2-1; a weak D match, TRBD1 (5 bases). Written as DNA, the CDR3 is TGTGCCAGCACCTCCCTGGACAAATCCCCCTTGGATGAGCAGTTCTTC. It yields the protein CASTSLDKSPLDEQFF.